These 30 T cell receptor beta chains share one sample of origin, sequenced in a study of cytomegalovirus exposure and HLA in healthy donors. Primers for the PCR totalled 60 Vbeta and 13 Jbeta. Sequencing was performed with immunoSEQ multiplex PCR; in TCRdb, only in-frame clones are kept and a portion is missing. This sample has tens of thousands of clones, with around 60% found just once. The sequenced sample consisted of PBMCs. The receptor set was obtained from a male donor in good health and CMV-seropositive.

This clone was found a few times. This chain joins TRBV6-1 and TRBJ2-5; perhaps TRBD2 as D (6 bases). The CDR3 spans 14 residues. Per the germline V gene, CDR1 is MNHNS and CDR2 is SASEGT. V lost 4 bases, J lost 2 bases, and 11 bases lay in between. CDR3 loop: CASSVGTVQETQYF. The CDR3 bases are TGTGCCAGCAGTGTTGGGACTGTTCAAGAGACCCAGTACTTC.

This clone was counted a few times. The rearrangement uses TRBV5-6 and TRBJ2-7, with TRBD1 matching 9 bases. This CDR3 has 15 amino acids. Germline V lookup: CDR1 SGHDT, CDR2 YYEEEE. The ends lost 3 bases at V and 7 bases at J; junction bases unmatched: 11. The CDR3 reads CASSYPGTGRREQYF. In DNA form, the CDR3 reads TGTGCCAGCAGCTACCCAGGGACAGGGAGGAGGGAGCAGTACTTC.

This chain links TRBV5-4 with TRBJ1-1; maybe TRBD1 (6 bases). CDR1 SGHNT and CDR2 YYREEE come from the germline V gene (reference sequence). V was clipped by 6 bases and J by 6 bases, with 15 bases between them. The CDR3 sequence is 13 residues long. The CDR3 DNA sequence: TGTGCCAGCATCGATGCAGGGGACCCTGAAGCTTTCTTT. Protein product: CASIDAGDPEAFF.

Note on this clone: The germline gene is not matched at one end of the junction; a read error may be the cause. The chain is built from TRBV7-9 and TRBJ2-3; 10 nucleotides agree with TRBD2. CDR1 SEHNR and CDR2 FQNEAQ come from the germline V gene (reference sequence). This CDR3 has 18 residues. The CDR3 nucleotides are TGTTCCAGCAGCGGGGGGGCAGGGCGCCTTCCTAGCACAGATACGCAGTATTTT. Its translation: CSSSGGAGRLPSTDTQYF. Looking up the rest from reference TRBV7-9 and TRBJ2-3 gives the full variable domain: DTGVSQNPRHKITKRGQNVTFRCDPISEHNRLYWYRQTLGQGPEFLTYFQNEAQLEKSRLLSDRFSAERPKGSFSTLEIQRTEQGDSAMYLCSSSGGAGRLPSTDTQYFGPGTRLTVL.

The CDR3 loop is CASSPGQGYNEQFF. The CDR3 nucleotides are TGTGCCAGCAGTCCGGGACAGGGCTACAATGAGCAGTTCTTC. The chain links TRBV6-5 to TRBJ2-1; 9 bases line up with TRBD1. Trimming took 5 bases from V and 3 from J; bases not matched to a gene: 2. The CDR3 has 14 amino acids. Germline assignment: CDR1 MNHEY and CDR2 SVGAGI.

About this clone: The sample has other DNA sequences that encode this CDR3 too. The chain is built from TRBV5-1 and TRBJ2-7; no clear D. The CDR3 consists of 14 residues. The V gene's germline CDR1 is SGHRS and CDR2 YFSETQ. V was trimmed by 2 bases and J by 0 bases, leaving 9 bases between them. CDR3 in amino acids: CASSLSRSSYEQYF. CDR3 nucleotides: TGCGCCAGCAGCTTATCAAGGAGCTCCTACGAGCAGTACTTC.

V is TRBV15 and J is TRBJ2-5; TRBD2 agrees at 7 bases. Germline V gives CDR1 LNHNV, CDR2 YYDKDF (reference sequence). The CDR3 runs 13 residues. The CDR3 DNA reads as TGTGCGGGGGGGAATAACCCCGGGGAGACCCAGTACTTC. As protein: CAGGNNPGETQYF. Full variable domain (outside the CDR3, taken from reference TRBV15 and TRBJ2-5): DAMVIQNPRYQVTQFGKPVTLSCSQTLNHNVMYWYQQKSSQAPKLLFHYYDKDFNNEADTPDNFQSRRPNTSFCFLDIRSPGLGDTAMYLCAGGNNPGETQYFGPGTRLLVL.

On this clone: Different DNA sequences within this sample yield the same CDR3. V and J are TRBV28 and TRBJ2-7; perhaps TRBD1 as D (5 bases). With 5 bases removed from V and 3 bases from J, the gap between germline ends came to 11 bases. Germline V CDR1 and CDR2: MDHEN, SYDVKM. CDR3 length: 13 amino acids. The CDR3 DNA sequence: TGTGCCAGCAGTCCCGGGCAGGGCTACGAGCAGTACTTC. Its translation: CASSPGQGYEQYF.

The chain employs TRBV7-8 and TRBJ1-1; D call uncertain. Germline V gene sequence: CDR1 SGHVS, CDR2 FQNEAQ. The CDR3 has 15 amino acids. The V gene lost 6 bases and the J gene lost 1 base, with 15 bases spanning the gap. For the CDR3, the DNA is TGTGCCAGCAGGAACCGGAGGGAGGGGAACACTGAAGCTTTCTTT. Translating it yields CASRNRREGNTEAFF.

The V and J genes are TRBV5-6 and TRBJ1-1, with D perhaps TRBD1 (5 bases). The V end lost 4 bases, the J end lost 0 bases, and 13 bases lay between the germline ends. CDR1 SGHDT and CDR2 YYEEEE come from the germline V gene. The CDR3 totals 15 residues. The CDR3 protein is CASSTWGGMNTEAFF. For the CDR3, the DNA is TGTGCCAGCAGCACATGGGGGGGGATGAACACTGAAGCTTTCTTT.

This clone was seen only a few times. This sequence joins TRBV5-1 and TRBJ2-1, with 10 nucleotides matching TRBD1. Germline V gene sequence: CDR1 SGHRS, CDR2 YFSETQ. This CDR3 is built from 15 residues. Trimming at V came to 3 bases and at J to 9 bases, leaving 9 bases not matched to a gene. CDR3 residues: CASSYGQGVVSEQFF. The CDR3 DNA reads as TGCGCCAGCAGCTACGGACAGGGGGTTGTTAGTGAGCAGTTCTTC. Based on the CDR3 plus reference TRBV5-1 and TRBJ2-1, the full variable domain is KAGVTQTPRYLIKTRGQQVTLSCSPISGHRSVSWYQQTPGQGLQFLFEYFSETQRNKGNFPGRFSGRQFSNSRSEMNVSTLELGDSALYLCASSYGQGVVSEQFFGPGTRLTVL.

The chain links TRBV27 to TRBJ1-1, with D unclear. Trimming pared 5 bases from V and 0 bases from J, leaving 7 bases between. CDR1 MNHEY and CDR2 SMNVEV come from the germline V gene (reference sequence). This CDR3 comprises 13 residues. The CDR3 DNA reads as TGTGCCAGCAGTGACAACCTGAACACTGAAGCTTTCTTT. This gives the protein CASSDNLNTEAFF.

This clone was found a few times. The V call is TRBV28, the J call TRBJ2-7; 8 nucleotides line up with TRBD1. The ends lost 8 bases at V and 2 bases at J; junction bases unmatched: 11. Germline V gene lookup returns CDR1 MDHEN and CDR2 SYDVKM. CDR3 length equals 15 residues. The CDR3 DNA is TGTGCCAGCGGGACAGGTAAATCGTGGACCTACGAGCAGTACTTC. As protein: CASGTGKSWTYEQYF.

The V and J genes are TRBV9 and TRBJ1-4; the D is unclear. The length of the CDR3 is 16 residues. Germline lookup yields CDR1 SGDLS and CDR2 YYNGEE. V was shortened by 4 bases and J by 0 bases, with 13 bases between the two germline ends. The CDR3 nucleotides are TGTGCCAGCAGCCCCCGGCAGCGTGCAACTAATGAAAAACTGTTTTTT. Translated, it gives CASSPRQRATNEKLFF.

The chain carries TRBV5-6 and TRBJ2-5; maybe TRBD2 (5 bases). V lost 0 bases to trimming and J lost 5 bases, with 5 bases between them. The CDR3 extends over 12 amino acids. From germline, CDR1 is SGHDT and CDR2 YYEEEE. As DNA, the CDR3 is TGTGCCAGCAGCTTGGGGAGGGAGACCCAGTACTTC. Translated, it gives CASSLGRETQYF.

This rearrangement joins TRBV10-3 to TRBJ1-2, with 9 bases fitting TRBD1. The length of the CDR3 is 14 residues. Germline V gene lookup returns CDR1 ENHRY and CDR2 SYGVKD. The ends lost 7 bases at V and 8 bases at J; junction bases unmatched: 11. The CDR3, as DNA: TGTGCCATCACCAGGGACAGGGAATTCGGCGGCTACACCTTC. Residues: CAITRDREFGGYTF.

The chain carries TRBV19 and TRBJ1-4, with a tentative D call TRBD1 (6 bases). Germline CDR1 LNHDA, CDR2 SQIVND (reference sequence). This CDR3 comprises 14 residues. Deletions cut 3 bases from V and 5 bases from J, with 10 bases between. The CDR3 nucleotides are TGTGCCAGTAGTATGCGGCAGGGGAATGAAAAACTGTTTTTT. The encoded protein is CASSMRQGNEKLFF.

The table lists this clone with a few counts. The chain couples TRBV5-8 to TRBJ2-6, with TRBD1 as a possible D gene (5 bases). V lost 2 bases and J lost 2, with 5 bases in between. This CDR3 region has 14 residues. Germline CDR1 reads SGHTS; CDR2 reads YDEGEE. The CDR3 loop reads CASSLGAGANVLTF. CDR3 bases: TGTGCCAGCAGCTTAGGGGCTGGGGCCAACGTCCTGACTTTC.

J is TRBJ1-6 and V is TRBV28; D unresolved. Trimming stripped 5 bases from V and 7 bases from J, with 9 bases between. Per the germline V gene, CDR1 is MDHEN and CDR2 is SYDVKM. CDR3 size: 13 residues. CDR3 loop: CASSPRRNSPLHF. DNA for the CDR3: TGTGCCAGCAGTCCCCGCAGGAATTCACCCCTCCACTTT.

Comment on this clone: The junction and the germline gene differ at one end; a read error may be behind it. The genes are TRBV6-4 and TRBJ2-5; 7 bases line up with TRBD1. This CDR3 comprises 15 residues. The germline V gene encodes CDR1 MRHNA and CDR2 SNTAGT. The CDR3 loop reads CSSSEGGRPSETQYF. As DNA, the CDR3 is TGTTCCAGCAGTGAAGGGGGCCGCCCAAGTGAGACCCAGTACTTC.

The rearrangement uses TRBV28 and TRBJ1-4, with D uncertain. CDR3 length: 15 amino acids. V gave up 6 bases and J gave up 8 bases, with 19 bases separating them. Germline values: CDR1 MDHEN, CDR2 SYDVKM. This chain's CDR3 is CASRSSDSRNEKLFF. The CDR3, as DNA: TGTGCCAGCAGATCCTCGGACTCGAGGAACGAAAAACTGTTTTTT.

The chain uses TRBV28 and TRBJ1-1; no clear D gene. Germline V gene lookup returns CDR1 MDHEN and CDR2 SYDVKM. The length of the CDR3 is 14 residues. Trimming cost V 1 base and J 1 base, with 7 bases left between them. This CDR3 is CASSLSQSNTEAFF. CDR3 DNA sequence: TGTGCCAGCAGTTTATCGCAGTCGAACACTGAAGCTTTCTTT.

The rearrangement links TRBV27 to TRBJ2-1; 8 bases are shared with TRBD2. Germline V gene lookup returns CDR1 MNHEY and CDR2 SMNVEV (reference sequence). The junction had 16 bases not matched to a gene; V was cut back by 1 base and J by 8 bases. CDR3 size: 18 residues. As DNA, the CDR3 is TGTGCCAGCAGTTTATATTGGGCGATGGCGGGAGGTCTAGATGAGCAGTTCTTC. It codes for CASSLYWAMAGGLDEQFF.

V gene TRBV4-2 combines with J gene TRBJ2-3; 9 nucleotides match TRBD2. The CDR3 length is 20 residues. Germline values: CDR1 LGHNA, CDR2 YNFKEQ. Germline trimming cut 1 base from V and 1 base from J; bases unmatched to any gene: 15. The CDR3 reads CASSQVSGSGRVGGTDTQYF. The DNA of the CDR3 is TGTGCCAGCAGCCAAGTTAGTGGTAGCGGGAGAGTTGGGGGCACAGATACGCAGTATTTT.

The chain carries TRBV2 and TRBJ2-4, with TRBD1 matching 7 bases. This CDR3 comprises 16 residues. The V gene's germline CDR1 is SNHLY and CDR2 FYNNEI. Unmatched junction bases numbered 7, after V lost 5 bases and J lost 0 bases. CDR3 amino acids: CASSLDRLLAKNIQYF. The CDR3 region has the DNA TGTGCCAGCAGTCTGGACAGGCTCCTAGCCAAAAACATTCAGTACTTC. Drawing the rest from reference TRBV2 and TRBJ2-4, the complete variable domain is EPEVTQTPSHQVTQMGQEVILRCVPISNHLYFYWYRQILGQKVEFLVSFYNNEISEKSEIFDDQFSVERPDGSNFTLKIRSTKLEDSAMYFCASSLDRLLAKNIQYFGAGTRLSVL.

The rearrangement joins TRBV28 to TRBJ1-1, with TRBD1 as a possible D gene (5 bases). Germline V gene data show CDR1 as MDHEN and CDR2 as SYDVKM. The CDR3 has 14 amino acids. Trimming removed 3 bases at V and 5 bases at J, with 13 bases between. The CDR3 region has the DNA TGTGCCAGCAGTTTGGGGCCAGGGAGGACTGAAGCTTTCTTT. Protein sequence: CASSLGPGRTEAFF.

This clone was seen a handful of times. The V and J genes are TRBV9 and TRBJ2-3; 10 bases are shared with TRBD1. From germline, CDR1 is SGDLS and CDR2 YYNGEE. Trimming took 4 bases from V and 6 from J; bases not matched to a gene: 11. The CDR3 runs 16 residues. The CDR3 region has the DNA TGTGCCAGCAGCTCAGCCTTGACAGGGGGCGCGGATACGCAGTATTTT. It is translated as CASSSALTGGADTQYF.

Only a few counts were recorded for this clone. V usage is TRBV29-1 and J usage is TRBJ2-1; 7 bases align to TRBD1. The ends lost 2 bases at V and 5 bases at J; junction bases unmatched: 3. Germline assignment: CDR1 SQVTM and CDR2 ANQGSEA. The CDR3 extends over 13 amino acids. For the CDR3, the DNA is TGCAGCGTTGAATTGGACAGGAACAATGAGCAGTTCTTC. It yields the protein CSVELDRNNEQFF.

The chain joins TRBV2 to TRBJ2-1, with 12 bases matching TRBD2. Looked up from germline, CDR1 is SNHLY and CDR2 is FYNNEI. The V gene end was trimmed by 1 base and the J gene end by 14 bases; junction bases not matched to a gene: 9. This CDR3 contains 15 residues. CDR3 sequence (DNA): TGTGCCAGCAGTGAAGGGGGACTAGCGGGCCCTTTGGAGTTCTTC. Its protein is CASSEGGLAGPLEFF. Using reference TRBV2 and TRBJ2-1 for the parts outside the CDR3, the full variable domain is EPEVTQTPSHQVTQMGQEVILRCVPISNHLYFYWYRQILGQKVEFLVSFYNNEISEKSEIFDDQFSVERPDGSNFTLKIRSTKLEDSAMYFCASSEGGLAGPLEFFGPGTRLTVL.

This clone showed up just a few times. The chain employs TRBV28 and TRBJ1-3, with 8 positions matching TRBD1. This CDR3 comprises 13 residues. Germline CDR1 MDHEN, CDR2 SYDVKM. The V segment lost 7 bases and the J segment 4 bases; nucleotides outside the gene matches: 3. The CDR3 is CASMDRVGNTIYF. Here the CDR3 DNA reads TGTGCCAGCATGGACAGGGTCGGAAACACCATATATTTT.